This TCR beta chain originates from a study of patients and donors after allogeneic stem cell transplantation. The CDR3 is made up of 13 amino acids. Germline CDR1 reads SQVTM; CDR2 reads ANQGSEA. V gave up 2 bases and J gave up 7 bases, with 12 bases separating them. TCRdb used MiXCR to reprocess the RT-PCR reads, holding one entry per CDR3 protein. This sample has about 960,000 distinct CDR3 sequences, with more than 15% found just once. The rearrangement uses TRBV29-1 and TRBJ2-1; TRBD1 or TRBD2 may be the D gene (5 bases each). This clonotype was sampled from a human donor who was either an allogeneic HSCT recipient or a stem cell or donor lymphocyte infusion donor (not recorded which). It is not recorded whose cells these are; they may come from a transplant donor. The specimen was blood, either unsorted or a sorted T cell fraction (not recorded which). CDR3 in amino acids: CSVETGADNEQFF. CDR3 nucleotide sequence: TGCAGCGTTGAAACCGGGGCAGATAATGAGCAGTTCTTC.